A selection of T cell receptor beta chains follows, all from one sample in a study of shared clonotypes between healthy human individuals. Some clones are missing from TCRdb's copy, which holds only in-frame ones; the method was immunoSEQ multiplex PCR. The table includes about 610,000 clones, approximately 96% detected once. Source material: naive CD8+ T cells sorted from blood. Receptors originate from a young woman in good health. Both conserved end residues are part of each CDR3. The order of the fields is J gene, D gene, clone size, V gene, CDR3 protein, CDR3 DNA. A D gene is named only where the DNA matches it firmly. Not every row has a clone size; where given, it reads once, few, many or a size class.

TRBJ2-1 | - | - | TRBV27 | CASSPGAGYNEQFF | TGTGCCAGCAGTCCAGGGGCAGGGTACAATGAGCAGTTCTTC
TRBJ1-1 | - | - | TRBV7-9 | CASSPVGGSPGGTEVFF | TGTGCCAGCAGTCCTGTGGGGGGCAGCCCGGGAGGCACTGAAGTTTTCTTT
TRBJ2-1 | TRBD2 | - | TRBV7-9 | CASSLVGGLADNEQFF | TGTGCCAGCAGCTTAGTTGGGGGTCTAGCGGACAATGAGCAGTTCTTC
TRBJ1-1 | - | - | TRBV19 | CASRTAGSTEAFF | TGTGCCAGCAGGACCGCGGGGAGCACTGAAGCTTTCTTT
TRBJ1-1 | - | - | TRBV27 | CASSPGSRTEAFF | TGTGCCAGCAGTCCCGGTAGCAGGACTGAAGCTTTCTTT
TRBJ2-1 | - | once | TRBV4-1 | CASSRPTGGSSYNEQFF | TGCGCCAGCAGCCGCCCGACAGGTGGCAGCTCCTACAATGAGCAGTTCTTC
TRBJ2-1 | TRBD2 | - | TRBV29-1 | CSVENYLAGAYNEQFF | TGCAGCGTTGAAAATTACCTAGCGGGAGCCTACAATGAGCAGTTCTTC
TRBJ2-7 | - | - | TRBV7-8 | CASSLPLGKSYEQYF | TGTGCCAGCAGCTTACCCCTTGGGAAATCTTACGAGCAGTACTTC
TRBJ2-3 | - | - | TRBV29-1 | CSASGQSTDTQYF | TGCAGCGCCTCGGGCCAGTCCACAGATACGCAGTATTTT
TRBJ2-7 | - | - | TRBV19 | CASSIWETNHEQYF | TGTGCCAGTAGTATCTGGGAAACGAACCACGAGCAGTACTTC
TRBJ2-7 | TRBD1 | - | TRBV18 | CASSPRDRRPYEQYF | TGTGCCAGCTCACCACGGGACAGGAGACCCTACGAGCAGTACTTC
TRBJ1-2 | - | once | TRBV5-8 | CASSIRDGANVGYGYTF | TGTGCCAGCAGCATCCGGGACGGGGCTAATGTTGGCTATGGCTACACCTTC
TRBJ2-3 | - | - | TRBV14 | CASSQDPLSSEGSDTQYF | TGTGCCAGCAGCCAAGATCCCCTCTCTTCCGAGGGATCAGATACGCAGTATTTT
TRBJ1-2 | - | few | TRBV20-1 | CSARMQDGYTF | TGCAGTGCTAGAATGCAGGACGGCTACACCTTC
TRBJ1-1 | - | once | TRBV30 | CAWSVGSGFSLEAFF | TGTGCCTGGAGTGTCGGATCCGGGTTCTCCCTTGAAGCTTTCTTT
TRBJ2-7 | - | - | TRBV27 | CATHYEQYF | TGTGCCACCCACTACGAGCAGTACTTC
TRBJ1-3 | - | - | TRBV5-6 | CASSFQGNTIYF | TGTGCCAGCAGCTTTCAGGGAAACACCATATATTTT
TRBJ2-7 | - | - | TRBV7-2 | CASSLEISYEQYF | TGTGCCAGCAGCTTAGAGATCTCCTACGAGCAGTACTTC
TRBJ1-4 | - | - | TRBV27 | CASSNRPRTLSNEKLFF | TGTGCCAGCAGTAACCGCCCGAGGACACTATCTAATGAAAAACTGTTTTTT
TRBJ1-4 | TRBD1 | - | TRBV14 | CASSPAPRAGGEKLFF | TGTGCCAGCAGCCCAGCCCCGCGGGCAGGGGGAGAAAAACTGTTTTTT
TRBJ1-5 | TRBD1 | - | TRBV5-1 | CASSVRDRGNQPQHF | TGCGCCAGCAGCGTCCGGGACAGAGGAAATCAGCCCCAGCATTTT
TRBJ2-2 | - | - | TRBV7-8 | CASSLYAANTGELFF | TGTGCCAGCAGCTTATATGCGGCGAACACCGGGGAGCTGTTTTTT
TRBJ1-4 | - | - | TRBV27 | CASSPLVGTNEKLFF | TGTGCCAGCAGTCCGTTGGTGGGTACTAATGAAAAACTGTTTTTT
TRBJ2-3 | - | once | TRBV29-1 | CSVESGTSTDTQYF | TGCAGCGTTGAGTCGGGGACTAGCACAGATACGCAGTATTTT
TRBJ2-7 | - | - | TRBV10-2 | CASSLEYSYEQYF | TGCGCCAGCAGTCTGGAGTACTCCTACGAGCAGTACTTC
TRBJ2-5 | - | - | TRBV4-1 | CASSQSLEETQYF | TGCGCCAGCAGCCAAAGTCTCGAAGAGACCCAGTACTTC
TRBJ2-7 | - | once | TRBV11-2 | CASSFDSGPYEQYF | TGTGCCAGCAGTTTTGATTCGGGGCCCTACGAGCAGTACTTC